This T cell receptor (beta chain) was profiled in a study of blood T cell repertoires in COVID-19. Study overall: Both acute and convalescent COVID-19 samples were obtained from the United States, Italy and Spain. PBMCs, B-cell-depleted T cells, or T cells were the source of the cDNA or gDNA that made up the material.

V was clipped by 4 bases and J by 7 bases; unmatched bases: 6. This CDR3 spans 12 amino acids. Germline V gives CDR1 GTSNPN, CDR2 SVGIG (reference sequence). Methods used by the authors: Amplification of reference gene primers provided the estimated nucleated cell counts. Libraries were prepared by immunoSEQ multiplex PCR; TCRdb keeps only in-frame clonotypes and omits some of them. V, J and clone size were drawn from that table, and D and trimming were deduced from the DNA. The data contain approximately 72,000 clones, more than 75% of them singletons. Sequencing was performed on peripheral blood. V is TRBV30 and J is TRBJ1-1; 7 positions agree with TRBD1. This TCR was recovered from a woman aged 60 to 75 with acute or convalescent COVID-19. The CDR3 loop is CAWMRDSYEAFF. The CDR3 DNA reads as TGTGCCTGGATGCGGGACAGCTATGAAGCTTTCTTT.